Each of the 25 T cell receptor beta chains below was sequenced from the same sample in a study of TIL therapy for anti-PD-1-resistant metastatic lung cancer. This was the immunoSEQ v3 assay. Profiled with immunoSEQ multiplex PCR; TCRdb holds only in-frame clones, not every one. The data hold more than 55,000 clones, with roughly 66% observed a single time. The time point is: pre-treatment sample, taken before nivolumab and TIL therapy. Sequences were derived from blood, sampled at baseline. Receptors originate from a person between 30 and 79 years old with non-small cell lung cancer.

V is TRBV5-1 and J is TRBJ1-1, with D possibly matching TRBD1 (6 bases). In germline, CDR1 is SGHRS, CDR2 YFSETQ. There are 15 residues in the CDR3. V gave up 1 base and J gave up 5 bases, with 15 bases separating them. This CDR3 is CASSLTQGLVTEAFF. CDR3 DNA: TGCGCCAGCAGCTTGACTCAGGGGTTAGTTACTGAAGCTTTCTTT.

The V gene is TRBV15, the J gene TRBJ2-1; D ambiguous. CDR3 length: 16 residues. CDR1 is LNHNV, CDR2 YYDKDF, per germline (reference sequence). V was pared by 5 bases and J by 0 bases, with 14 bases between. This chain's CDR3 is CATSFTTGFSYNEQFF. The CDR3 DNA reads TGTGCCACCAGCTTCACTACTGGCTTCTCCTACAATGAGCAGTTCTTC.

The CDR3, as DNA: TGTGCCAGCAGCTTAAGTCCAGGACCAACCTACGAGCAGTACTTC. Protein sequence: CASSLSPGPTYEQYF. The chain has TRBV11-2 and TRBJ2-7, with D hard to call. Germline lookup yields CDR1 SGHAT and CDR2 FQNNGV. V was trimmed by 2 bases and J by 2 bases, leaving 13 bases between them. The CDR3 is 15 amino acids.

The chain links TRBV2 to TRBJ1-5; no definite D call. From germline, CDR1 is SNHLY and CDR2 FYNNEI. Deletions cut 6 bases from V and 6 bases from J, with 18 bases between. This CDR3 contains 15 residues. CDR3 loop: CASRITEVLGQPQHF. In nucleotides, the CDR3 is TGTGCCAGCAGGATTACAGAAGTCCTCGGTCAGCCCCAGCATTTT.

The rearrangement joins TRBV19 to TRBJ1-6; 10 bases agree with TRBD1. The CDR3 loop spans 14 amino acids. J lost 5 bases, V lost 9 bases, and 4 bases had no gene match. Germline CDR1 LNHDA, CDR2 SQIVND (reference sequence). This CDR3 is CARTGGRNNSPLHF. DNA for the CDR3: TGTGCCAGGACAGGGGGCCGGAATAATTCACCCCTCCACTTT.

V is TRBV5-1 and J is TRBJ2-1; D is ambiguous. Germline lookup yields CDR1 SGHRS and CDR2 YFSETQ. The CDR3 runs to 13 residues. V lost 0 bases and J 6 bases, leaving 7 bases between the germline ends. CDR3 coding DNA: TGCGCCAGCAGCTTGGAGCCGCCCAATGAGCAGTTCTTC. Amino acids: CASSLEPPNEQFF.

On this clone itself: Relative to the germline gene, one junction end is altered; a read error may explain this. The chain has TRBV19 and TRBJ1-5; possibly TRBD1 for D (6 bases). The CDR3 spans 13 residues. From germline, CDR1 is LNHDA and CDR2 SQIVND (reference sequence). In DNA, the CDR3 is TGTGCCGCTGGGGGCGGAAGCACTCAGCCCCAGCATTTT. Translation gives CAAGGGSTQPQHF.

The chain employs TRBV5-1 and TRBJ2-1; D may be TRBD2 (5 bases). V shed 4 bases and J shed 9 bases, with 17 bases lying between them. The CDR3 consists of 14 residues. Germline V lookup: CDR1 SGHRS, CDR2 YFSETQ. The CDR3 DNA sequence: TGCGCCAGCAGCCCCGAGGGATGGGTTGGTGAGCAGTTCTTC. It encodes CASSPEGWVGEQFF.

The CDR3 region has the DNA TGTGCCAGCAGTGCACAGGTCCCTGCAACTAATGAAAAACTGTTTTTT. It specifies CASSAQVPATNEKLFF. The V call is TRBV2, the J call TRBJ1-4; perhaps TRBD1 as D (5 bases). V lost 4 bases to trimming and J lost 0 bases, with 12 bases between them. From germline, CDR1 is SNHLY and CDR2 FYNNEI. This CDR3 region has 16 residues.

The chain employs TRBV27 and TRBJ2-7, with a weak D call TRBD2 (5 bases). The ends were cut back, 5 bases at V and 5 bases at J, with 16 bases in the middle. The CDR3 runs to 14 residues. CDR1 MNHEY and CDR2 SMNVEV come from the germline V gene (reference sequence). The CDR3 nucleotides are TGTGCCAGCAGTCGTGGGAGTAGGGTCCACGAGCAGTACTTC. This sequence encodes CASSRGSRVHEQYF.

The rearrangement uses TRBV18 and TRBJ2-7; 8 bases line up with TRBD1. J was trimmed by 5 bases and V by 4 bases; bases with no gene match: 10. Germline CDR1 reads KGHSH; CDR2 reads LQKENI. The CDR3 length is 15 residues. The CDR3 region is CASSQTTGVINEQYF. The CDR3 region has the DNA TGTGCCAGCTCACAAACGACAGGGGTTATCAACGAGCAGTACTTC. Looking up the rest from reference TRBV18 and TRBJ2-7 gives the full variable domain: NAGVMQNPRHLVRRRGQEARLRCSPMKGHSHVYWYRQLPEEGLKFMVYLQKENIIDESGMPKERFSAEFPKEGPSILRIQQVVRGDSAAYFCASSQTTGVINEQYFGPGTRLTVT.

The chain carries TRBV30 and TRBJ1-1, with a weak D call TRBD1 (5 bases). The germline V and J ends were trimmed by 0 bases and 5 bases, with 10 bases remaining between them. The germline gives CDR1 GTSNPN, CDR2 SVGIG (reference sequence). The CDR3 length is 13 residues. CDR3 in amino acids: CAWSVQVVTEAFF. The CDR3 coding sequence is TGTGCCTGGAGTGTACAGGTTGTGACTGAAGCTTTCTTT. Full variable domain (outside the CDR3, taken from reference TRBV30 and TRBJ1-1): SQTIHQWPATLVQPVGSPLSLECTVEGTSNPNLYWYRQAAGRGLQLLFYSVGIGQISSEVPQNLSASRPQDRQFILSSKKLLLSDSGFYLCAWSVQVVTEAFFGQGTRLTVV.

This chain links TRBV5-1 with TRBJ2-7; possibly TRBD1 for D (5 bases). Germline CDR1 and CDR2: SGHRS and YFSETQ. The CDR3 spans 14 residues. Trimming took off 3 bases at V and 6 bases at J, with 16 bases between the two ends. This CDR3 reads CASSSTPTDSEQYF. CDR3 nucleotide sequence: TGCGCCAGCAGCTCAACCCCGACAGATTCCGAGCAGTACTTC. Complete variable domain (other parts from reference TRBV5-1 and TRBJ2-7): KAGVTQTPRYLIKTRGQQVTLSCSPISGHRSVSWYQQTPGQGLQFLFEYFSETQRNKGNFPGRFSGRQFSNSRSEMNVSTLELGDSALYLCASSSTPTDSEQYFGPGTRLTVT.

This chain uses TRBV6-5 with TRBJ2-7; D call uncertain. This CDR3 is built from 14 residues. The ends were cut back, 2 bases at V and 5 bases at J, with 13 bases in the middle. In germline, CDR1 is MNHEY, CDR2 SVGAGI. Here the CDR3 reads CASSYLKTRNEQYF. CDR3 in DNA: TGTGCCAGCAGTTACCTGAAAACACGGAACGAGCAGTACTTC.

This chain uses TRBV28 with TRBJ1-2; D call uncertain. Trimming took 5 bases from V and 1 from J, leaving 8 bases between them. The germline V gene has CDR1 MDHEN and CDR2 SYDVKM. The CDR3 consists of 13 residues. CDR3 DNA sequence: TGTGCCAGCAGTAGAGCCCATAACTATGGCTACACCTTC. This codes for CASSRAHNYGYTF.

This chain links TRBV6-1 with TRBJ2-5; 9 bases fit TRBD2. The CDR3 extends over 13 amino acids. The germline gives CDR1 MNHNS, CDR2 SASEGT. With 6 bases clipped from V and 4 bases from J, the junction kept 3 bases outside the gene matches. The CDR3: CASRELAGETQYF. In DNA form, the CDR3 reads TGTGCCAGCAGGGAACTAGCGGGAGAGACCCAGTACTTC.

The rearrangement joins TRBV19 to TRBJ1-1; D gene ambiguous. Looked up from germline, CDR1 is LNHDA and CDR2 is SQIVND (reference sequence). This CDR3 has 14 residues. V lost 3 bases and J 6 bases, leaving 14 bases between the germline ends. CDR3 sequence reads: CASSMMGSWAEAFF. The CDR3 DNA is TGTGCCAGTAGTATGATGGGGAGTTGGGCTGAAGCTTTCTTT.

This clone was found a few times. V is TRBV21-1 and J is TRBJ1-5. TRBV21-1 is shown as a pseudogene. This CDR3 spans 17 amino acids. In DNA, the CDR3 is TGTGCCAGCAGCAATGAAAGGAAGCCCTTCTTTAATCAGCCCCAGCATTTT. The encoded protein is CASSNERKPFFNQPQHF.

Of note for this clone: The junction does not match germline at one end; this may be a read error. CDR3 nucleotides: TGTGCCAGCAGCTCCGCAGCGGACACGAATGGGCAGTTCTTC. Translating it yields CASSSAADTNGQFF. The chain recombines TRBV11-2 with TRBJ2-1; the D gene could be TRBD1 or TRBD2 (5 bases each). The CDR3 consists of 14 residues. Germline-derived CDR1 and CDR2 are SGHAT and FQNNGV.

This clone has only one observation. The chain joins TRBV11-1 to TRBJ2-7; 8 positions match TRBD1. The CDR3 covers 16 residues. The junction had 14 bases not matched to a gene; V was cut back by 3 bases and J by 7 bases. The V gene's germline CDR1 is SGHAT and CDR2 FQDESV (reference sequence). CDR3 DNA: TGTGCCAGCAGCTTTAGCATGGCAGGGGGCTTAAGGGAGCAGTACTTC. Translated, it gives CASSFSMAGGLREQYF.

This clone occurred a few times. V gene TRBV7-9 combines with J gene TRBJ1-2; maybe TRBD1 (5 bases). Trimming removed 2 bases from V and 8 bases from J, with 18 bases in between. The CDR3 is 15 amino acids. Per the germline V gene, CDR1 is SEHNR and CDR2 is FQNEAQ (reference sequence). The CDR3 region has the DNA TGTGCCAGCAGCTTAACCGGGACCGCCCTGGGAGGCTACACCTTC. Amino acids: CASSLTGTALGGYTF.

Written as DNA, the CDR3 is TGTGCCTGGAGTGCGACCAGCGGGGGGATTTCCTACAATGAGCAGTTCTTC. It yields the protein CAWSATSGGISYNEQFF. The chain carries TRBV30 and TRBJ2-1, with 9 bases that match TRBD2. V shed 1 base and J 1 base; nucleotides not matched to a gene: 8. Germline V gene data show CDR1 as GTSNPN and CDR2 as SVGIG (reference sequence). CDR3 length equals 17 residues.

The V gene is TRBV5-1, the J gene TRBJ2-1; D is perhaps TRBD1 (5 bases). Germline loops: CDR1 SGHRS, CDR2 YFSETQ. CDR3 length: 13 amino acids. V lost 0 bases and J lost 5, with 6 bases in between. CDR3 protein: CASSLGRDNEQFF. The CDR3 DNA is TGCGCCAGCAGCTTGGGCAGGGACAATGAGCAGTTCTTC.

The chain has TRBV5-1 and TRBJ2-3; D unclear. This CDR3 is built from 13 residues. V was trimmed by 4 bases and J by 6 bases, leaving 12 bases between them. The V gene's germline CDR1 is SGHRS and CDR2 YFSETQ. Here the CDR3 DNA reads TGCGCCAGCAGCGGGCGTAGCATGGATACGCAGTATTTT. Translated, it gives CASSGRSMDTQYF.

This clone was observed a few times. The V call is TRBV2, the J call TRBJ1-4, with D perhaps TRBD1 (6 bases). Looked up from germline, CDR1 is SNHLY and CDR2 is FYNNEI. Trimming shortened V by 6 bases and J by 11 bases, and 16 bases separated the two germline ends. This CDR3 has 13 residues. The CDR3 coding sequence is TGTGCCAGCAGACGACAGGAGGGATACAAACTGTTTTTT. Translated, it gives CASRRQEGYKLFF.